The present T cell receptor (beta chain) was sequenced within a study of chemoradiotherapy in HPV16-positive cancers. The method was immunoSEQ multiplex PCR; TCRdb's version includes in-frame clones alone and lacks a portion of them. The table includes 1,500 to 2,000 clones, over 80% detected once. The CDR3 contains 14 residues. With 6 bases removed from V and 1 base from J, the gap between germline ends came to 13 bases. Germline V gives CDR1 MNHEY, CDR2 SVGAGI. This material consisted of tumor tissue, taken from a patient who underwent chemoradiotherapy. This sequence joins TRBV6-5 and TRBJ2-7, with a weak D call TRBD1 (8 bases). The clonotype originates from a human donor with HPV-associated anogenital cancer. CDR3 amino acids: CASSHRGGSYEQYF. CDR3 bases: TGTGCCAGCAGCCACAGGGGGGGTTCCTACGAGCAGTACTTC.